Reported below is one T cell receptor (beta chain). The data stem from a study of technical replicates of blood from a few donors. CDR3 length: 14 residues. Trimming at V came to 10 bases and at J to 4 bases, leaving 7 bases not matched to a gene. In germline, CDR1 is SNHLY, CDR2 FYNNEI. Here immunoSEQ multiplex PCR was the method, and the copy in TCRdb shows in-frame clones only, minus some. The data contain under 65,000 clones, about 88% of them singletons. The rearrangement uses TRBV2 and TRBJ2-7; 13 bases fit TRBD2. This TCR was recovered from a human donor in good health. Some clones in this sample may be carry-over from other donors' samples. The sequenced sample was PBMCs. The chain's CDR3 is CATKTSGGSYEQYF. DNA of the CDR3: TGTGCCACAAAGACTAGCGGGGGGTCTTACGAGCAGTACTTC.